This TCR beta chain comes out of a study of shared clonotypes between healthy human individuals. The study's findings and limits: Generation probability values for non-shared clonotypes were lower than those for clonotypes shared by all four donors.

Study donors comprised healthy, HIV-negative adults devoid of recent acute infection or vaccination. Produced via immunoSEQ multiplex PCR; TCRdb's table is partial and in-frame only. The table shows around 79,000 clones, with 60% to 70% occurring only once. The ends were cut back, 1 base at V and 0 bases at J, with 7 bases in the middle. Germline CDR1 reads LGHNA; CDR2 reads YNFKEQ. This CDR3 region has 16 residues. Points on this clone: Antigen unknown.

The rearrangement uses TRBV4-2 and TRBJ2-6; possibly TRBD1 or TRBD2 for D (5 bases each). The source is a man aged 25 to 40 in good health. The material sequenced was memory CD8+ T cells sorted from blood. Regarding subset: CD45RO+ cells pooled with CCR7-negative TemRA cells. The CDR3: CASSQAGTSGANVLTF. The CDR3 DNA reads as TGTGCCAGCAGCCAAGCCGGGACCTCTGGGGCCAACGTCCTGACTTTC.